A single sample gave rise to the 31 T cell receptor beta chains below, sequenced in a study of blood T cells in healthy people across ages. Through a sample-barcoded 5' primer and a J-beta primer mix, a second PCR was run for roughly 6 to 11 cycles. In TCRdb, the 5' RACE reads were re-called with MiXCR into one record per CDR3 protein. The table includes around 870,000 distinct CDR3 sequences, 29% detected once. The sample taken for sequencing was blood. These receptors came from a woman of 80 years or more in good health.

The V gene is TRBV18, the J gene TRBJ2-7; D remains ambiguous. Trimming stripped 3 bases from V and 1 base from J, with 7 bases between. The CDR3 spans 13 residues. Germline lookup yields CDR1 KGHSH and CDR2 LQKENI. In DNA form, the CDR3 reads TGTGCCAGCTCACCCTCAGGATCCTACGAGCAGTACTTC. It specifies CASSPSGSYEQYF.

This clonotype has a count of ten or more. The V and J genes are TRBV2 and TRBJ2-7; D is undetermined. The germline V gene has CDR1 SNHLY and CDR2 FYNNEI. CDR3 length: 14 residues. Trimming removed 6 bases at V and 7 bases at J, with 19 bases between. CDR3 in amino acids: CASSHRSLYGEQYF. Written as DNA, the CDR3 is TGTGCCAGCAGCCATCGGTCTCTTTACGGGGAGCAGTACTTC. The full variable domain, completed using reference TRBV2 and TRBJ2-7, is EPEVTQTPSHQVTQMGQEVILRCVPISNHLYFYWYRQILGQKVEFLVSFYNNEISEKSEIFDDQFSVERPDGSNFTLKIRSTKLEDSAMYFCASSHRSLYGEQYFGPGTRLTVT.

Of note for this clonotype: A read error is possible here, since a much larger clone lies one base away. The chain carries TRBV6-2 or TRBV6-3 and TRBJ2-1; perhaps TRBD1 as D (6 bases). The germline V and J ends were trimmed by 2 bases and 5 bases, with 16 bases remaining between them. From germline, CDR1 is MNHEY and CDR2 SVGEGT. The CDR3 is 16 residues long. The CDR3 coding sequence is TGTGCCAGCAGTTACGAGTCGGGCAGGGGTGACAATGAGCAGTTCTTC. This translates into CASSYESGRGDNEQFF.

This clonotype was detected ten times or more. V gene TRBV29-1 combines with J gene TRBJ2-3; TRBD1 might be the D (6 bases). Trimming shortened V by 7 bases and J by 0 bases, and 8 bases separated the two germline ends. The length of the CDR3 is 12 residues. CDR1 is SQVTM, CDR2 ANQGSEA, per germline. CDR3 in amino acids: CSAQGSTDTQYF. DNA for the CDR3: TGCAGCGCACAGGGAAGCACAGATACGCAGTATTTT.

The chain links TRBV5-4 to TRBJ1-4, with 8 bases identical to TRBD1. Germline trimming cut 5 bases from V and 5 bases from J; bases unmatched to any gene: 11. The germline V gene has CDR1 SGHNT and CDR2 YYREEE (reference sequence). The CDR3 covers 16 residues. CDR3: CASRPDQGAQNEKLFF. CDR3 in DNA: TGTGCCAGCAGGCCGGACCAGGGGGCCCAGAATGAAAAACTGTTTTTT.

A word on this clonotype: The junction differs from germline at one of its ends, possibly a read error. The gene calls are TRBV7-2 and TRBJ1-6; 7 nucleotides align to TRBD1. The CDR3 consists of 16 residues. Germline CDR1 is SGHTA and CDR2 is FQGNSA. The CDR3 DNA sequence: TGTGCCAGCAGCTTAGTTAGTGACAGGGTTAATTCACCCCCCCACTTT. Its translation: CASSLVSDRVNSPPHF.

This clonotype was observed a few times. The rearrangement joins TRBV6-2 or TRBV6-3 to TRBJ2-3; maybe TRBD2 (6 bases). CDR3 length: 12 amino acids. Germline CDR1 is MNHEY and CDR2 is SVGEGT. V shed 6 bases and J shed 11 bases, with 15 bases lying between them. CDR3 loop: CASSSVAGGQYF. As DNA, the CDR3 is TGTGCCAGCAGCTCCGTGGCCGGGGGGCAGTATTTT.

Notes on this clonotype: A much larger clone is a single base away; this may be a read error. The chain is built from TRBV5-1 and TRBJ2-5; D possibly corresponds to TRBD2 (6 bases). The germline V gene encodes CDR1 SGHRS and CDR2 YFSETQ. Trimming stripped 3 bases from V and 11 bases from J, with 17 bases between. The CDR3 consists of 13 residues. CDR3 nucleotides: TGCGCCAGCAGCTCCGGGGGTAACCCTGAGCAGTACTTC. Translating it yields CASSSGGNPEQYF.

A single count supports this clonotype. The gene calls are TRBV5-1 and TRBJ1-2, with D perhaps matching TRBD1 (5 bases). The CDR3 loop spans 16 amino acids. V was shortened by 0 bases and J by 7 bases, with 19 bases between the two germline ends. CDR1 and CDR2 (germline): SGHRS, YFSETQ. The CDR3 nucleotides read TGCGCCAGCAGCTTGGGACAGCCCGATCGGGGATCTGGCTACACCTTC. Translation: CASSLGQPDRGSGYTF. The variable domain in full, with the rest retrieved from reference TRBV5-1 and TRBJ1-2, is KAGVTQTPRYLIKTRGQQVTLSCSPISGHRSVSWYQQTPGQGLQFLFEYFSETQRNKGNFPGRFSGRQFSNSRSEMNVSTLELGDSALYLCASSLGQPDRGSGYTFGSGTRLTVV.

This clonotype was counted at least ten times. This chain's CDR3 is CASRAGPTSTGQFF. CDR3 DNA sequence: TGTGCCAGTAGAGCGGGACCCACGTCAACAGGGCAGTTCTTC. J is TRBJ2-1 and V is TRBV2; TRBD2 aligns across 7 bases. In germline, CDR1 is SNHLY, CDR2 FYNNEI. With 9 bases clipped from V and 12 bases from J, the junction kept 17 bases outside the gene matches. This CDR3 has 14 amino acids.

J is TRBJ1-5 and V is TRBV28; TRBD1 might be the D (6 bases). CDR3 size: 15 residues. The ends were cut back, 4 bases at V and 2 bases at J, with 12 bases in the middle. Per the germline V gene, CDR1 is MDHEN and CDR2 is SYDVKM. The CDR3, as DNA: TGTGCCAGCAGTTCAGGGGCCGCGGGCAATCAGCCCCAGCATTTT. Translation gives CASSSGAAGNQPQHF.

As for this clonotype: A clone one base away is much larger, so this may be a read error. This chain joins TRBV6-2 or TRBV6-3 and TRBJ1-2, with 7 bases aligning to TRBD1. Germline V gives CDR1 MNHEY, CDR2 SVGEGT. V gave up 7 bases and J gave up 6 bases; unmatched junction bases: 8. The CDR3 runs to 13 residues. The CDR3 spells CASMRTGANGYTF. The CDR3 DNA sequence: TGTGCCAGCATGAGGACAGGAGCAAATGGCTACACCTTC.

The gene calls are TRBV7-2 and TRBJ2-1; 13 bases align to TRBD2. This CDR3 contains 17 residues. Germline CDR1 and CDR2: SGHTA and FQGNSA. After removal of 2 bases from V and 9 bases from J, the junction contained 10 bases not matched to a gene. The CDR3 sequence: CASSLILGLAGSLEQFF. CDR3 DNA: TGTGCCAGCAGCTTAATTTTGGGACTAGCGGGATCACTTGAGCAGTTCTTC.

Turning to this clonotype: This may stem from a read error, because a much larger clone lies one nucleotide away. V and J are TRBV6-2 or TRBV6-3 and TRBJ2-5; a weak D match, TRBD2 (6 bases). CDR3 length: 11 residues. From germline, CDR1 is MNHEY and CDR2 SVGEGT. With 8 bases removed from V and 11 bases from J, the gap between germline ends came to 15 bases. The CDR3 DNA reads TGTGCCAGCGGGACTTACAATGAGCAGTACTTC. Translated: CASGTYNEQYF.

This clonotype was observed many times. The V and J genes are TRBV3-1 and TRBJ2-7; no clear D gene. This CDR3 spans 14 amino acids. V lost 0 bases and J 10 bases, leaving 16 bases between the germline ends. The germline gives CDR1 LGHDT, CDR2 YNNKEL (reference sequence). CDR3 in amino acids: CASSQDGKTPPQYF. The CDR3 DNA reads TGTGCCAGCAGCCAAGATGGGAAAACCCCGCCACAGTACTTC.

The chain couples TRBV15 to TRBJ1-3; D unresolved. Trimming stripped 3 bases from V and 0 bases from J, with 12 bases between. Germline V gene lookup returns CDR1 LNHNV and CDR2 YYDKDF (reference sequence). The CDR3 covers 16 residues. The CDR3 nucleotides are TGTGCCACCAGCAGTTCGGCGTTCCACTCTGGAAACACCATATATTTT. Translating it yields CATSSSAFHSGNTIYF. The full variable domain, completed using reference TRBV15 and TRBJ1-3, is DAMVIQNPRYQVTQFGKPVTLSCSQTLNHNVMYWYQQKSSQAPKLLFHYYDKDFNNEADTPDNFQSRRPNTSFCFLDIRSPGLGDTAMYLCATSSSAFHSGNTIYFGEGSWLTVV.

This clonotype was detected many times. The CDR3: CASSTDIAKNIQYF. In nucleotides, the CDR3 is TGCGCCAGCAGCACCGACATAGCCAAAAACATTCAGTACTTC. The rearrangement joins TRBV5-1 to TRBJ2-4; D gene ambiguous. This CDR3 has 14 residues. Trimming left V 4 bases short and J 0 bases short, with 8 bases between. The V gene's germline CDR1 is SGHRS and CDR2 YFSETQ.

This clonotype was counted only a few times. V gene TRBV2 combines with J gene TRBJ1-5, with TRBD1 identical over 11 bases. The CDR3 covers 15 residues. The germline V gene has CDR1 SNHLY and CDR2 FYNNEI. The trim removed 6 bases at V and 6 bases at J, leaving 7 bases unmatched. CDR3 in amino acids: CASRRGQGALQPQHF. The CDR3, as DNA: TGTGCCAGCAGACGAGGACAGGGGGCCCTTCAGCCCCAGCATTTT.

This clonotype was counted between two and nine times. In nucleotides, the CDR3 is TGTGCCAGCAGCTTACAGGCAGGGGCAAATCAGCCCCAGCATTTT. Encoded protein: CASSLQAGANQPQHF. V and J are TRBV7-2 and TRBJ1-5, with D maybe TRBD1 (6 bases). The CDR3 runs 15 residues. The V gene lost 2 bases and the J gene lost 4 bases, with 12 bases spanning the gap. Germline V gene sequence: CDR1 SGHTA, CDR2 FQGNSA.

Concerning this clonotype: A much bigger clone sits one base away, suggesting this may be a read error. The chain employs TRBV12-3 or TRBV12-4 and TRBJ2-1; perhaps TRBD1 as D (5 bases). The V end was cut by 6 bases, the J end by 2 bases, with 11 bases between. The CDR3 sequence is 14 residues long. CDR3 loop: CASRLAGPYNEQFF. CDR3 sequence (DNA): TGTGCCAGCAGGTTGGCAGGGCCCTACAATGAGCAGTTCTTC.

With respect to this clonotype: The junction departs from the called germline gene at one end, perhaps through a read error. This chain links TRBV7-7 with TRBJ2-2, with TRBD1 matching 7 bases. Germline CDR1 is SSHAT and CDR2 is FNYEAQ (reference sequence). This CDR3 is 13 amino acids long. For the CDR3, the DNA is TGTGCTAGCAGCGTAACAGGGGCCGGGGAGCTGTTTTTT. It codes for CASSVTGAGELFF. Drawing the rest from reference TRBV7-7 and TRBJ2-2, the complete variable domain is GAGVSQSPRYKVTKRGQDVTLRCDPISSHATLYWYQQALGQGPEFLTYFNYEAQPDKSGLPSDRFSAERPEGSISTLTIQRTEQRDSAMYRCASSVTGAGELFFGEGSRLTVL.

Ten or more counts support this clonotype. This CDR3 reads CACGGSGANSYEQYF. In DNA form, the CDR3 reads TGTGCCTGCGGTGGTAGCGGGGCGAATTCCTACGAGCAGTACTTC. The chain joins TRBV2 to TRBJ2-7, with TRBD2 matching over 8 bases. The trim removed 11 bases at V and 1 base at J, leaving 13 bases unmatched. The CDR3 has 15 amino acids. Germline CDR1 is SNHLY and CDR2 is FYNNEI.

The J gene is TRBJ2-5, the V gene TRBV11-3; 11 bases are a match to TRBD1. Germline assignment: CDR1 SGHNT and CDR2 YENEEA. After removal of 4 bases from V and 11 bases from J, the junction contained 18 bases not matched to a gene. The CDR3 is 17 amino acids. Written as DNA, the CDR3 is TGTGCCAGCAGCTCTTCTTCTGGGGGACAGGGGGTCAATGAGCAGTACTTC. Translation: CASSSSSGGQGVNEQYF.

On this clonotype: A read error is possible here, since a much larger clone lies one base away. The chain joins TRBV7-9 to TRBJ2-5, with 7 bases lining up with TRBD2. Germline CDR1 is SEHNR and CDR2 is FQNEAQ (reference sequence). The CDR3 totals 13 residues. The CDR3: CASGLRGAGEQYF. As DNA, the CDR3 is TGTGCCAGCGGCTTAAGGGGCGCGGGGGAGCAGTACTTC.

This clonotype has just a few counts. The V gene is TRBV27, the J gene TRBJ1-2, with unresolved D. Trimming took 5 bases from V and 4 from J, leaving 17 bases between them. This CDR3 comprises 15 residues. In germline, CDR1 is MNHEY, CDR2 SMNVEV (reference sequence). CDR3 loop: CASSPSGSGPYGYTF. CDR3 bases: TGTGCCAGCAGTCCTTCTGGCAGCGGCCCCTATGGCTACACCTTC.

This chain links TRBV7-2 with TRBJ1-3, with a tentative D call TRBD1 (6 bases). Germline assignment: CDR1 SGHTA and CDR2 FQGNSA. V was cut by 1 base and J by 7 bases, with 11 bases left in between. The CDR3 runs to 14 residues. CDR3 sequence (DNA): TGTGCCAGCAGCTTAGTGGTGGGGGCTAACACCATATATTTT. Translated, it gives CASSLVVGANTIYF.

This clonotype was found many times. The chain carries TRBV6-2 or TRBV6-3 and TRBJ2-1, with 9 bases that match TRBD2. This CDR3 contains 15 residues. V was pared by 2 bases and J by 5 bases, with 4 bases of the junction left unmatched. Germline V gene data show CDR1 as MNHEY and CDR2 as SVGEGT. This CDR3 is CASSYLRLADNEQFF. As DNA, the CDR3 is TGTGCCAGCAGTTACCTGAGACTAGCGGACAATGAGCAGTTCTTC.

The chain recombines TRBV24-1 with TRBJ1-1, with unresolved D. V was trimmed by 2 bases and J by 4 bases, leaving 7 bases between them. Germline CDR1 and CDR2: KGHDR and SFDVKD. The CDR3 length is 13 residues. CDR3 residues: CATSDSWGTEAFF. Written as DNA, the CDR3 is TGTGCCACCAGTGATTCGTGGGGCACTGAAGCTTTCTTT.

The rearrangement links TRBV21-1 to TRBJ1-1; TRBD1, the D gene given by the table, was not confirmed from the DNA. TRBV21-1 is listed as a pseudogene. CDR3 length: 17 residues. CDR3 loop: CASSSQLQGFFNTEAFF. In DNA form, the CDR3 reads TGTGCCAGCAGCAGCCAACTACAGGGATTTTTTAACACTGAAGCTTTCTTT.

The chain has TRBV10-3 and TRBJ2-1; tentatively, D is TRBD2 (6 bases). In germline, CDR1 is ENHRY, CDR2 SYGVKD. The CDR3 loop spans 16 amino acids. Trimming left V 3 bases short and J 3 bases short, with 15 bases between. The CDR3 DNA follows: TGTGCCATCAGTGATGGGGGGATCAGCGGCTACAATGAGCAGTTCTTC. It codes for CAISDGGISGYNEQFF.

The chain recombines TRBV2 with TRBJ1-1; 7 bases fit TRBD1. V lost 6 bases, J lost 2 bases, and 6 bases stayed unmatched. The CDR3 is 14 amino acids. CDR1 and CDR2 (germline): SNHLY, FYNNEI. CDR3 protein: CASSREGANTEAFF. The CDR3 nucleotides read TGTGCCAGCAGCAGGGAGGGGGCAAACACTGAAGCTTTCTTT.